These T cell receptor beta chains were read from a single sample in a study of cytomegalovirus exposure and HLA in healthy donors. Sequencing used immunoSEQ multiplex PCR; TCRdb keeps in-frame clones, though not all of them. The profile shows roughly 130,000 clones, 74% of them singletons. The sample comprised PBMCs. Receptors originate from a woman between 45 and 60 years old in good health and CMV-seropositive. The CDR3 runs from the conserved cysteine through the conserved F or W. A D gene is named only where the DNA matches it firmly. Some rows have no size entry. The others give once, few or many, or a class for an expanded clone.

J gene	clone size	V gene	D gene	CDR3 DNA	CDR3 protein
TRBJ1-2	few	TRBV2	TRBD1	TGTGCCAGCAGTGAGGGACAGGTTATTGATGGCTACCCCTTC	CASSEGQVIDGYPF
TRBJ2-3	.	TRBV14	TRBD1	TGTGCCAGCAGCCCCAGGGGGATCACAGATACGCAGTATTTT	CASSPRGITDTQYF
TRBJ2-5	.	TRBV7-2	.	TGTGCCAGCAGCTTAGTTGGCGGGGGCGGGGAGACCCAGTACTTC	CASSLVGGGGETQYF
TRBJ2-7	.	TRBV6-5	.	TGTGCCAGCAGTTACTCCATGCAGAGGAGCTCCTACGAGCAGTACTTC	CASSYSMQRSSYEQYF
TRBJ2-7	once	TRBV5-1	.	TGCGCCAGCAGCTTGGGTGGGGAGGTGGGGAACGAGCAGTACTTC	CASSLGGEVGNEQYF
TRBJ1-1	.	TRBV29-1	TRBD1	TGCAGCGGGGGACAGGGGGCTCGGGCTGAAGCTTTCTTT	CSGGQGARAEAFF
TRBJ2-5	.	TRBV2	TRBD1	TGTGCCAGCAGCTTGACAGGGGAGGAGACCCAGTACTTC	CASSLTGEETQYF
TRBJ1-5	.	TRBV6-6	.	TGTGCCAGCAGTGTATATAGCAATCAGCCCCAGCATTTT	CASSVYSNQPQHF
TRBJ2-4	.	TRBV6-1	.	TGTGCCACCAGGGAGTCGGACAGAAACATTCAGTACTTC	CATRESDRNIQYF
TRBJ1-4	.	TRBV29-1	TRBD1	TGCCGCGTTGAAGAACGGACAGGGAACCAGGAAAAACTGTTTTTT	CRVEERTGNQEKLFF
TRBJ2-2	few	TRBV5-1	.	TGCGCCAGCAGCTCTTACACCGGGGAGCTGTTTTTT	CASSSYTGELFF
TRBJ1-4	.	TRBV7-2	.	TGTGCCAGCAGTACAGGGTTAGCTAATGAAAAACTGTTTTTT	CASSTGLANEKLFF
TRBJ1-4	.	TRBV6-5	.	TGTGCCAGCAGCCGAAGTGGCAGGAATGAAAAACTGTTTTTT	CASSRSGRNEKLFF
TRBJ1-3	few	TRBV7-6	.	TGTGCCAGCAGCTTATTCCGGCATAGCCCTAGAGCTGGAAACACCATATATTTT	CASSLFRHSPRAGNTIYF
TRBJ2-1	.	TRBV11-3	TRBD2	TGTGCCAGCAGCTTTCTAGCGGGAGCCCACAATGAGCAGTTCTTC	CASSFLAGAHNEQFF
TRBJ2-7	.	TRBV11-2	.	TGTGCCAGCAGCCCCCCTTCTGAGGAGCAGTACTTC	CASSPPSEEQYF
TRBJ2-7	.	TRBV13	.	TGTGCCAGCAGCCGCCCGTTCTACGAGCAGTACTTC	CASSRPFYEQYF
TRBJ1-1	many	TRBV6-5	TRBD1	TGTGCCAGCAGAGAGACAGGGAGGAACACTGAAGCTTTCTTT	CASRETGRNTEAFF
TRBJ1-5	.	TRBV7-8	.	TGTGCCAGCAGCTCCTCCCCAGGGCAGCCCCAGCATTTT	CASSSSPGQPQHF
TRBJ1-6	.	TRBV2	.	TGTGCCAGCAATGGGGAGCGGAGGGGAACCTCCTATAATTCACCCCTCCACTTT	CASNGERRGTSYNSPLHF
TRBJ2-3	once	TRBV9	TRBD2	TGTGCCAGCAGCGTCGGGACGGGGGGTCGCACAGATACGCAGTATTTT	CASSVGTGGRTDTQYF
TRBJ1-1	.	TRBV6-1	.	TGTGCCAGCAGTGAAGCCGGGGGGAACACTGAAGCTTTCTTT	CASSEAGGNTEAFF
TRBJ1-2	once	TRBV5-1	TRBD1	TGCGCCAGCAGCACGGGACAGCCCGACTATGGCTACACCTTC	CASSTGQPDYGYTF
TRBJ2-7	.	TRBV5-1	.	TGCGCCAGCAGCTTGGGAGCGGACGCTACCTACGAGCAGTACTTC	CASSLGADATYEQYF
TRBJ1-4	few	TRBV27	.	TGTGCCAGCAGGGGTAACGGGGAAAAACTGTTTTTT	CASRGNGEKLFF
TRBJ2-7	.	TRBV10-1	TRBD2	TGCGCCAGCAGTACGGGGAGTGAAGCGGGGGGCCACGAGCAGTACTTC	CASSTGSEAGGHEQYF
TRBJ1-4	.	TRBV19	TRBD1	TGTGCCAGTAGTATGCGGACAGGCGCTAATGAAAAACTGTTTTTT	CASSMRTGANEKLFF
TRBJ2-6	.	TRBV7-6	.	TGTGCCAGCACCCGAGGCTCTGGGGCCAACGTCCTGACTTTC	CASTRGSGANVLTF
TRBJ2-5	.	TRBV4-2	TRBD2	TGTGCCAGCAAGACCAGCGGGGGGGCGGGAGAGACCCAGTACTTC	CASKTSGGAGETQYF
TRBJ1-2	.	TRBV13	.	TGTGCCAGCAGCTTGACAACGAACTATGGCTACACCTTC	CASSLTTNYGYTF
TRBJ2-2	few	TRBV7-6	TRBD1	TGTGCCAGCAGCCCCCGACAGGGGACCGGGGAGCTGTTTTTT	CASSPRQGTGELFF
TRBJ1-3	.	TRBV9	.	TGTGCCAGCAACAAAGCGACAGAAGGAAACACCATATATTTT	CASNKATEGNTIYF
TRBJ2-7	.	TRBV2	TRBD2	TGTGCCAGCAGTGAGGGACTAGCGGTTACCTACGAGCAGTACTTC	CASSEGLAVTYEQYF
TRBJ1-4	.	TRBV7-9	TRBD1	TGTGCCAGCAGCCAAGAGGTTGACAGGGGGCGTTATCGGGGTGAAAAACTGTTTTTT	CASSQEVDRGRYRGEKLFF
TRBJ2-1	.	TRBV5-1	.	TGCGCCAGCAGCGGCGGCCTTCAGGGAAGCCTCTCGAAAAGTTACAATGAGCAGTTCTTC	CASSGGLQGSLSKSYNEQFF
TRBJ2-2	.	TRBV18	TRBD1	TGTGCCAGCTCCCCCGGACAGGGGGCCGGGGAGCTGTTTTTT	CASSPGQGAGELFF
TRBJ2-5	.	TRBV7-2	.	TGTGCCAGCAGCCCCGTTTGGTCGAGATCGGTAGAGACCCAGTACTTC	CASSPVWSRSVETQYF
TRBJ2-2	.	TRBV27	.	TGTGCCAGCAGTTTACGGGCAGGGTTTTCCACCGGGGAGCTGTTTTTT	CASSLRAGFSTGELFF
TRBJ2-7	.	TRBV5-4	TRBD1	TGTGCCAGCAGCCCTCCACCGGGGACAGGGACCTACGAGCAGTACTTC	CASSPPPGTGTYEQYF
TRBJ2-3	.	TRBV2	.	TGTGCCAGCAGTGGGACATCTGCAGTAGATACGCAGTATTTT	CASSGTSAVDTQYF
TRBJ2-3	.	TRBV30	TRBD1	TGTGCCTGGAGTACCGGCAGGGGGCGGACAGATACGCAGTATTTT	CAWSTGRGRTDTQYF
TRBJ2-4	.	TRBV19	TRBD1	TGTGCCACCGCCGACAGGGGGAAAAACATTCAGTACTTC	CATADRGKNIQYF
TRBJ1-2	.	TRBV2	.	TGTGCCAGCAGGGAAGAATCGGGTGATGGCTACACCTTC	CASREESGDGYTF
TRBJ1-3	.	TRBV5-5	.	TGTGCCAGCAGCCGAGATCCCCGCTCTGGAAACACCATATATTTT	CASSRDPRSGNTIYF
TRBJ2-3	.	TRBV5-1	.	TGCGCCAGCAGCCAAACAGATACGCAGTATTTT	CASSQTDTQYF
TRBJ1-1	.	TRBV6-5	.	TGTGCCAGCAGTTACTCGGTGACAATGAACACTGAAGCTTTCTTT	CASSYSVTMNTEAFF
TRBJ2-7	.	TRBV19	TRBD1	TGTGCCAGTAGTAACCGGGACAGGGTTCCCTACGAGCAGTACTTC	CASSNRDRVPYEQYF
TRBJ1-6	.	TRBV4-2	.	TGTGCCAGCAGCCAAGAAAGCAGGGTGATTGGCTCACCCCTCCACTTT	CASSQESRVIGSPLHF
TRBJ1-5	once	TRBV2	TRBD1	TGTGCCAGCAGTGAGTATTTCAGCGGGACAGGGGCCTTCGGGCCCAATCAGCCCCAGCATTTT	CASSEYFSGTGAFGPNQPQHF